The entry below describes one T cell receptor beta chain. Antigen specificity is unknown. The PCR contained 60 Vbeta and 13 Jbeta primers. TCRdb keeps only in-frame clones here, not all; method: immunoSEQ multiplex PCR. The sample lists roughly 84,000 clones, around 79% occurring once. The entry originates in a study of cytomegalovirus exposure and HLA in healthy donors. The germline gives CDR1 SGHNT, CDR2 YENEEA. This CDR3 has 15 amino acids. Unmatched junction bases numbered 2, after V lost 3 bases and J lost 5 bases. Whole-study results and caveats: An assumption of roughly uniform sequencing depth across donors underlay the presence/absence analyses. Most of the TCR beta V segments (in an earlier analysis) were productive either about 87% or about 30% of the time.

The gene calls are TRBV11-3 and TRBJ2-3, with 13 bases matching TRBD2. The receptor comes from a male donor in good health and CMV-seropositive. Sequenced sample: PBMCs. CDR3 in amino acids: CASSFGLAGEDTQYF. The CDR3 nucleotides are TGTGCCAGCAGCTTCGGACTAGCGGGAGAAGATACGCAGTATTTT.